Listed below are T cell receptor beta chains from one sample, sequenced in a study of shared T cell receptors in the human thymus. Generated by immunoSEQ multiplex PCR, the TCRdb table keeps only in-frame clones and is missing some. The table has roughly 550,000 clones, approximately 80% seen once. The sample was also linked to a second study, of human thymus T cells.

Sequenced sample: thymocytes. The origin of the receptors is a boy in the first two years of life with a congenital heart defect. Each CDR3 is given with its conserved first and last residue. D genes are given only for firm matches. Expanded clones are given a class, and other clones once, few, many or no size at all.

v_gene,j_gene,d_gene,abundance,CDR3aa,CDR3nt
TRBV10-2,TRBJ2-7,TRBD1,.,CASTGGTEQYF,TGCGCCAGCACAGGGGGAACCGAGCAGTACTTC
TRBV18,TRBJ1-5,.,.,CASSPRWNQPQHF,TGTGCCAGCTCACCCAGGTGGAATCAGCCCCAGCATTTT
TRBV4-2,TRBJ2-5,TRBD2,.,CASSQDPGGQETQYF,TGTGCCAGCAGCCAAGACCCGGGAGGACAAGAGACCCAGTACTTC
TRBV2,TRBJ1-1,TRBD1,.,CASSAGGRTEAFF,TGTGCCAGCAGTGCAGGGGGGAGGACTGAAGCTTTCTTT
TRBV10-3,TRBJ2-7,TRBD1,.,CAISAGTGTYEQYF,TGTGCCATCAGTGCCGGGACAGGGACCTACGAGCAGTACTTC
TRBV7-6,TRBJ2-5,.,.,CASSLILTETQYF,TGTGCCAGCAGCTTAATACTCACAGAGACCCAGTACTTC
TRBV9,TRBJ2-2,TRBD1,.,CASSLGDRGPANTGELFF,TGTGCCAGCAGCTTGGGGGACAGGGGCCCTGCGAACACCGGGGAGCTGTTTTTT
TRBV7-2,TRBJ2-7,TRBD1,.,CASSLVTTGGYEQYF,TGTGCCAGCAGCTTAGTAACCACAGGGGGCTACGAGCAGTACTTC
TRBV7-9,TRBJ1-1,TRBD1,.,CASSFHAGGMNTEAFF,TGTGCCAGCAGCTTTCACGCAGGGGGAATGAACACTGAAGCTTTCTTT
TRBV4-2,TRBJ1-1,.,.,CASSQDQATENTEAFF,TGTGCCAGCAGCCAAGATCAAGCGACAGAGAACACTGAAGCTTTCTTT
TRBV9,TRBJ2-1,.,.,CASSARELDEQFF,TGTGCCAGCAGCGCCCGGGAGTTGGATGAGCAGTTCTTC
TRBV7-2,TRBJ2-7,TRBD2,.,CASSPRASGADSYEQYF,TGTGCCAGCAGCCCCCGGGCTAGCGGGGCCGATTCCTACGAGCAGTACTTC
TRBV10-1,TRBJ2-3,TRBD1,.,CASSEQGADTQYF,TGCGCCAGCAGTGAACAGGGGGCAGATACGCAGTATTTT
TRBV4-1,TRBJ2-2,.,.,CASSQWGLNTGELFF,TGCGCCAGCAGCCAATGGGGGCTGAACACCGGGGAGCTGTTTTTT
TRBV2,TRBJ2-2,TRBD2,.,CASQASGRSTGELFF,TGTGCCAGCCAGGCTAGCGGGAGAAGCACCGGGGAGCTGTTTTTT
TRBV4-3,TRBJ1-1,.,.,CASSQAPEGANTEAFF,TGCGCCAGCAGCCAAGCCCCTGAAGGGGCGAACACTGAAGCTTTCTTT
TRBV27,TRBJ2-5,TRBD2,.,CASSFFNPGLAGGRETQYF,TGTGCCAGCAGTTTTTTCAATCCGGGACTAGCGGGAGGGCGAGAGACCCAGTACTTC
TRBV4-3,TRBJ2-3,.,.,CASSPFGGTDTQYF,TGCGCCAGCAGCCCCTTCGGGGGTACAGATACGCAGTATTTT
TRBV27,TRBJ2-7,.,.,CASPGAGRAYEQYF,TGTGCCAGCCCGGGGGCAGGGAGGGCCTACGAGCAGTACTTC
TRBV15,TRBJ2-5,.,.,CATSRRGGPDRAKETQYF,TGTGCCACCAGCAGGAGGGGGGGGCCGGACAGGGCCAAAGAGACCCAGTACTTC
TRBV5-4,TRBJ2-7,TRBD2,.,CASSLDSASGRGEQYF,TGTGCCAGCAGCTTGGATTCGGCTAGCGGGAGAGGAGAGCAGTACTTC
TRBV4-3,TRBJ2-7,.,few,CASSQDAGSYEQYF,TGCGCCAGCAGCCAAGATGCGGGCAGCTACGAGCAGTACTTC
TRBV7-9,TRBJ2-3,TRBD1,once,CASSLVQGQGDTQYF,TGTGCCAGCAGCTTAGTCCAGGGACAGGGAGATACGCAGTATTTT
TRBV5-4,TRBJ2-7,.,.,CASSFGTPRDEQYF,TGTGCCAGCAGCTTCGGGACTCCACGGGACGAGCAGTACTTC
TRBV6-1,TRBJ2-1,.,.,CASSEDRTSDVVWYNEQFF,TGTGCCAGCAGTGAAGACCGGACTTCCGACGTTGTCTGGTACAATGAGCAGTTCTTC
TRBV11-2,TRBJ2-5,TRBD2,.,CASSLGGTSELKTQYF,TGTGCCAGCAGCTTAGGGGGGACTAGCGAGTTAAAGACCCAGTACTTC
TRBV28,TRBJ2-1,TRBD2,.,CASSFTLAGGGENEQFF,TGTGCCAGCAGTTTTACCCTAGCGGGTGGGGGTGAGAATGAGCAGTTCTTC
TRBV4-1,TRBJ1-3,TRBD1,.,CASSAKDRGRPSGNTIYF,TGCGCCAGCAGCGCAAAGGACAGGGGCAGGCCGTCTGGAAACACCATATATTTT
TRBV27,TRBJ1-1,TRBD1,.,CASSSRRQGTVTEAFF,TGTGCCAGCAGTTCCCGCCGACAGGGTACCGTGACTGAAGCTTTCTTT
TRBV9,TRBJ2-7,TRBD1,.,CASSVGVRDRVPYEQYF,TGTGCCAGCAGCGTAGGAGTCCGGGACAGGGTCCCCTACGAGCAGTACTTC
TRBV5-1,TRBJ2-1,TRBD2,.,CASSLGGGSGSEDEQFF,TGCGCCAGCAGCTTGGGCGGTGGTAGCGGGAGTGAGGATGAGCAGTTCTTC
TRBV5-4,TRBJ2-3,.,.,CASPSQEGLDTQYF,TGTGCCAGCCCCTCCCAGGAGGGTTTAGATACGCAGTATTTT
TRBV4-2,TRBJ2-3,.,.,CASSQDATSTDTQYF,TGTGCCAGCAGCCAAGACGCCACTAGCACAGATACGCAGTATTTT
TRBV27,TRBJ2-2,TRBD2,.,CASSSGGSTNTGELFF,TGTGCCAGCAGTTCCGGCGGGAGCACGAACACCGGGGAGCTGTTTTTT
TRBV5-1,TRBJ2-5,TRBD1,.,CASSSGQGLTDQYF,TGCGCCAGCAGCTCGGGACAGGGATTAACGGACCAGTACTTC
TRBV29-1,TRBJ2-3,.,.,CSVPAKGVDTQYF,TGCAGCGTCCCCGCGAAGGGGGTCGATACGCAGTATTTT
TRBV15,TRBJ1-2,TRBD1,.,CATSHDRANYGYTF,TGTGCCACCAGCCATGACAGGGCGAACTATGGCTACACCTTC
TRBV4-1,TRBJ1-4,.,.,CASSQDRGNEKLFF,TGCGCCAGCAGCCAAGATAGGGGTAATGAAAAACTGTTTTTT
TRBV4-2,TRBJ2-6,TRBD2,.,CASSLRTSGSRSGANVLTF,TGTGCCAGCAGCCTGCGGACTAGCGGGAGCCGCTCTGGGGCCAACGTCCTGACTTTC
TRBV7-2,TRBJ1-2,.,.,CASSPPQGGYGYTF,TGTGCCAGCAGCCCCCCTCAGGGAGGCTATGGCTACACCTTC
TRBV19,TRBJ1-5,.,.,CATRQQGTGNQPQHF,TGTGCCACCCGTCAACAGGGCACGGGCAATCAGCCCCAGCATTTT
TRBV4-2,TRBJ2-3,TRBD2,.,CASSLKRDSTTDTQYF,TGTGCCAGCAGCCTTAAGCGGGACTCAACCACAGATACGCAGTATTTT
TRBV7-9,TRBJ2-3,TRBD2,.,CASSLAPGGRPDTQYF,TGTGCCAGCAGCTTAGCACCGGGAGGGCGGCCAGATACGCAGTATTTT
TRBV11-3,TRBJ2-7,TRBD1,.,CASRDTTGTNEQYF,TGTGCCAGCAGAGACACGACAGGGACCAACGAGCAGTACTTC
TRBV10-1,TRBJ2-3,TRBD2,.,CASSGRLAGRVDTQYF,TGCGCCAGCAGTGGGCGGCTAGCGGGAAGAGTAGATACGCAGTATTTT
TRBV5-6,TRBJ2-5,TRBD2,few,CASSIKPGLALETQYF,TGTGCCAGCAGCATTAAACCGGGACTAGCGTTGGAGACCCAGTACTTC
TRBV4-2,TRBJ2-3,TRBD2,.,CASSQATSGRAPDTQYF,TGTGCCAGCAGCCAAGCGACTAGCGGGAGGGCCCCAGATACGCAGTATTTT
TRBV28,TRBJ2-7,.,.,CASRGSRVPLYEQYF,TGTGCCTCCAGAGGGTCTCGTGTCCCCCTCTACGAGCAGTACTTC
TRBV6-1,TRBJ1-2,.,once,CASRGGLANYGYTF,TGTGCCAGCCGGGGGGGGTTAGCTAACTATGGCTACACCTTC
TRBV4-2,TRBJ2-3,TRBD2,.,CASSPLAGGTDTQYF,TGTGCCAGCAGCCCATTAGCGGGAGGGACAGATACGCAGTATTTT
TRBV15,TRBJ1-2,TRBD1,.,CATSRDIGTGDYGYTF,TGTGCCACCAGCAGAGATATAGGGACAGGGGACTATGGCTACACCTTC
TRBV10-2,TRBJ2-3,TRBD2,.,CASRDIAGESDTQYF,TGCGCCAGCAGAGACATAGCGGGAGAGTCAGATACGCAGTATTTT
TRBV9,TRBJ2-1,.,once,CASSALTGDNEQFF,TGTGCCAGCAGCGCTTTGACAGGAGACAATGAGCAGTTCTTC
TRBV6-6,TRBJ1-2,.,.,CASSYHGQKYGYTF,TGTGCCAGCAGTTACCATGGACAGAAATATGGCTACACCTTC
TRBV18,TRBJ2-2,.,.,CASSPPKTGNTGELFF,TGTGCCAGCTCACCACCGAAGACAGGGAACACCGGGGAGCTGTTTTTT
TRBV29-1,TRBJ2-7,.,.,CSVVRGITYEQYF,TGCAGCGTGGTTCGGGGAATCACCTACGAGCAGTACTTC
TRBV13,TRBJ2-2,TRBD1,.,CASSLQQGAPGELFF,TGTGCCAGCAGCTTGCAACAGGGGGCCCCCGGGGAGCTGTTTTTT
TRBV9,TRBJ2-5,TRBD1,.,CASSNRGLDQYF,TGTGCCAGCAGTAACAGGGGGCTCGACCAGTACTTC
TRBV7-8,TRBJ2-1,.,.,CASSFASQGRNNEQFF,TGTGCCAGCAGCTTTGCTTCGCAGGGAAGAAACAATGAGCAGTTCTTC
TRBV12-5,TRBJ2-3,.,.,CASGLVGKTSTDTQYF,TGTGCTAGTGGTTTGGTTGGAAAGACTAGCACAGATACGCAGTATTTT